This T cell receptor beta chain comes out of a study of PD-1 blockade in classical Hodgkin lymphoma. The CDR3 is made up of 15 amino acids. Losses at the gene ends were 7 bases for V and 1 base for J; bases not matched to a gene: 7. Germline CDR1 MNHNS, CDR2 SASEGT. Study observations and caveats: Patients were excluded if nivolumab began under 1 year after ASCT (the autologous transplant). It was among complete responders that baseline diversity resembled that of newly diagnosed patients. CD4+ TCR diversity climbed significantly by C4D1, unlike CD8+ TCR diversity.

After autologous stem cell transplantation all patients relapsed, and prior brentuximab vedotin exposure differed between cohorts. On this clone itself: Its cognate antigen is unknown.

The repertoire was sequenced with immunoSEQ multiplex PCR; TCRdb's copy has only in-frame clones and lacks some. The sample records about 18,000 clones, about nine tenths being singletons. The V gene is TRBV6-1, the J gene TRBJ2-3, with 8 bases that match TRBD2. This material consisted of peripheral blood mononuclear cells (PBMCs), taken before the second cycle of nivolumab. This receptor was taken from a human donor with classical Hodgkin lymphoma. CDR3 region: CASTSAGGGTDTQYF. DNA for the CDR3: TGTGCCAGCACCAGTGCGGGGGGCGGCACAGATACGCAGTATTTT.